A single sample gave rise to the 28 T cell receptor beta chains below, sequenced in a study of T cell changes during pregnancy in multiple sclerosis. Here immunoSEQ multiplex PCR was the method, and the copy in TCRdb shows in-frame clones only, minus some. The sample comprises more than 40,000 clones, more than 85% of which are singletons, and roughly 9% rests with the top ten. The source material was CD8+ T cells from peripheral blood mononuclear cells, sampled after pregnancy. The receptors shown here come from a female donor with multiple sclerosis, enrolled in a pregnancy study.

Here the CDR3 DNA reads TGCGCCAGCAGCCCCTATCCGGACAGCTTTAGCACAGATACGCAGTATTTT. Translated: CASSPYPDSFSTDTQYF. This chain connects TRBV5-1 to TRBJ2-3, with D possibly TRBD1 on 6 matching bases. The CDR3 sequence is 17 residues long. V shed 4 bases and J shed 0 bases, with 18 bases lying between them. Germline-derived CDR1 and CDR2 are SGHRS and YFSETQ.

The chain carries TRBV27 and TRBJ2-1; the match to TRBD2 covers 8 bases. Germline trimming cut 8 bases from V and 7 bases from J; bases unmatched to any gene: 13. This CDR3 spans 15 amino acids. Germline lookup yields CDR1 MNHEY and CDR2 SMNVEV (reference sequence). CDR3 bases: TGTGCCAGCGGAAGGGGGGCGGGAGGATCGAATGAGCAGTTCTTC. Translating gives CASGRGAGGSNEQFF.

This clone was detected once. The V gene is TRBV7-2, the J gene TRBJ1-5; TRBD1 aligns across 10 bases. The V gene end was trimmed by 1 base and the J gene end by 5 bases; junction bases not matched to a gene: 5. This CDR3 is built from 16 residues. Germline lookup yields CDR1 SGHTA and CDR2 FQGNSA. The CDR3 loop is CASSLVTGTGDQPQHF. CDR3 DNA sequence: TGTGCCAGCAGCTTAGTGACCGGGACAGGGGATCAGCCCCAGCATTTT.

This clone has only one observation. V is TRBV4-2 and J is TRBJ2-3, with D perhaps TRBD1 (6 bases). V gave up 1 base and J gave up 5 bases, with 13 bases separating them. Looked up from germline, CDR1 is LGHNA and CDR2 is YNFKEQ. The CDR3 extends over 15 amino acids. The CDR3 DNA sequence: TGTGCCAGCAGCCAAGGGACAGCCTCTGGAGATACGCAGTATTTT. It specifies CASSQGTASGDTQYF.

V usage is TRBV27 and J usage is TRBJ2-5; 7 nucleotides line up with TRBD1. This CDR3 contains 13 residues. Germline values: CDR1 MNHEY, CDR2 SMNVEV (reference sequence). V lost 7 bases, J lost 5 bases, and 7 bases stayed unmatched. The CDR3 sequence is CASTMTGSETQYF. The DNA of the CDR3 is TGTGCCAGCACCATGACAGGGTCGGAGACCCAGTACTTC.

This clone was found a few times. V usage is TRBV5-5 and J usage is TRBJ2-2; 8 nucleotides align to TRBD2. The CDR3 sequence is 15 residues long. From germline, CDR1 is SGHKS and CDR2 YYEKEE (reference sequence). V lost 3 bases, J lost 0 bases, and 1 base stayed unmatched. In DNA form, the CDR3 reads TGTGCCAGCAGCTCGGGGGGGGCGAACACCGGGGAGCTGTTTTTT. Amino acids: CASSSGGANTGELFF.

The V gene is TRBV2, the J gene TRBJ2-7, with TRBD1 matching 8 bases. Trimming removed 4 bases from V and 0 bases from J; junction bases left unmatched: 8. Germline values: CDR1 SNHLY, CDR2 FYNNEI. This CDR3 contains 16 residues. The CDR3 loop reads CASSGDRTLPSYEQYF. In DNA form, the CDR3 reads TGTGCCAGCAGTGGGGACAGGACCCTTCCCTCCTACGAGCAGTACTTC.

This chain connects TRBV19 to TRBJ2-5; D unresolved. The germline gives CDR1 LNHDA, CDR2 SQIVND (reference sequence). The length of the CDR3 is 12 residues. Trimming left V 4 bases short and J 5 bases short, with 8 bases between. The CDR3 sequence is CASSTVVETQYF. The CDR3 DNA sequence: TGTGCCAGTAGTACGGTCGTGGAGACCCAGTACTTC.

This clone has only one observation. CDR3 bases: TGTGCCAGCAGTCAAGCTAGCGGGGCCTACGAGCAGTACTTC. It encodes CASSQASGAYEQYF. This chain connects TRBV27 to TRBJ2-7; 9 bases fit TRBD2. This CDR3 has 14 amino acids. CDR1 and CDR2 (germline): MNHEY, SMNVEV (reference sequence). J gave up 2 bases and V 5 bases, and 4 bases lay outside the gene matches.

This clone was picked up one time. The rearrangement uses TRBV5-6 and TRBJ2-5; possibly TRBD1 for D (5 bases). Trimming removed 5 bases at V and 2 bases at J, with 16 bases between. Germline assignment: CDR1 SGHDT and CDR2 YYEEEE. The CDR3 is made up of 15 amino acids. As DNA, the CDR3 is TGTGCCAGCAGTACCAAGGGGTCTTCTCAAGAGACCCAGTACTTC. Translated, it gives CASSTKGSSQETQYF.

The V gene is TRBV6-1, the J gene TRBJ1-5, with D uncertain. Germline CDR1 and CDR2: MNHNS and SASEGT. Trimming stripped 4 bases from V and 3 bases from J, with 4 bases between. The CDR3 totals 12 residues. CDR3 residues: CASSAINQPQHF. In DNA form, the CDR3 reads TGTGCCAGCAGTGCCATCAATCAGCCCCAGCATTTT.

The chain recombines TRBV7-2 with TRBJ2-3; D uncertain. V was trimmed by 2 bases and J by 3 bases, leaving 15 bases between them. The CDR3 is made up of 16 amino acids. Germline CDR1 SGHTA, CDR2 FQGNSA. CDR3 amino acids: CASSLQSLAVTDTQYF. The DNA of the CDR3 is TGTGCCAGCAGCTTACAGTCCTTAGCTGTAACAGATACGCAGTATTTT.

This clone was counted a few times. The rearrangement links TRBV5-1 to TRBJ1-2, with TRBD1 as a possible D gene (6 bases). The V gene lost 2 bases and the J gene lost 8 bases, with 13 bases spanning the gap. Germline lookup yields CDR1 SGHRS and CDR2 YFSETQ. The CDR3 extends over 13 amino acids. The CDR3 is CASSLTGLRGYTF. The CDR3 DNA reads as TGCGCCAGCAGCTTAACAGGGCTCCGGGGCTACACCTTC.

DNA of the CDR3: TGTGCCAGCACCGAGCGGGAGCGTGGGGAGCAGTTCTTC. Amino acid sequence: CASTERERGEQFF. The genes are TRBV6-4 and TRBJ2-1; 8 bases map to TRBD2. This CDR3 comprises 13 residues. Germline CDR1 and CDR2: MRHNA and SNTAGT. V gave up 7 bases and J gave up 10 bases; unmatched junction bases: 9.

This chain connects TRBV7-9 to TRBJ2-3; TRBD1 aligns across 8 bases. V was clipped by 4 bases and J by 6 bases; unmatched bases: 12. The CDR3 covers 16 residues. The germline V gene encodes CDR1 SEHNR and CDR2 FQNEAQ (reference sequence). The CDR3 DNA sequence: TGTGCCAGCAGCTACCCAGGACAGGGATCGGCGGATACGCAGTATTTT. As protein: CASSYPGQGSADTQYF.

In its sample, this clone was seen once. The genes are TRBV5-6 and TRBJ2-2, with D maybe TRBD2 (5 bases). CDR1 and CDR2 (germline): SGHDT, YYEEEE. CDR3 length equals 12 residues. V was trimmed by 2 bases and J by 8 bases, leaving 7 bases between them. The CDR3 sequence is CASSFSGGELFF. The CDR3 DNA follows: TGTGCCAGCAGCTTCTCGGGGGGGGAGCTGTTTTTT. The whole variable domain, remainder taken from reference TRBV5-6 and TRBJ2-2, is DAGVTQSPTHLIKTRGQQVTLRCSPKSGHDTVSWYQQALGQGPQFIFQYYEEEERQRGNFPDRFSGHQFPNYSSELNVNALLLGDSALYLCASSFSGGELFFGEGSRLTVL.

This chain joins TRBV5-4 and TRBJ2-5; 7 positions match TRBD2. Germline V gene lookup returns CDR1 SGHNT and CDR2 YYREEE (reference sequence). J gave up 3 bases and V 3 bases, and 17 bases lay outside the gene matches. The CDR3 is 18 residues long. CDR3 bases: TGTGCCAGCAGCTGGGGGGGGAATTGGGGCAGGACGAAAGAGACCCAGTACTTC. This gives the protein CASSWGGNWGRTKETQYF. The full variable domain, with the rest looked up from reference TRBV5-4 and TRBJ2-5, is ETGVTQSPTHLIKTRGQQVTLRCSSQSGHNTVSWYQQALGQGPQFIFQYYREEENGRGNFPPRFSGLQFPNYSSELNVNALELDDSALYLCASSWGGNWGRTKETQYFGPGTRLLVL.

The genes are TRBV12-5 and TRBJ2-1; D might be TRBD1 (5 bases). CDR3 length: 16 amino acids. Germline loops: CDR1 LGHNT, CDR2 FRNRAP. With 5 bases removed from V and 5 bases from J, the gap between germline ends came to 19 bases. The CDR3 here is CASGQGHDGDNNEQFF. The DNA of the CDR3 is TGTGCTAGTGGTCAAGGACACGATGGGGATAACAATGAGCAGTTCTTC.

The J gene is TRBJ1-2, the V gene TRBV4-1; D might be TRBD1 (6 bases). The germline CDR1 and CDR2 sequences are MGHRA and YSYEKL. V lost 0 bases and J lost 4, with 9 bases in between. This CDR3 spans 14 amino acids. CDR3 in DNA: TGCGCCAGCAGCCAAGAGACAGGCCGCTATGGCTACACCTTC. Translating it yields CASSQETGRYGYTF.

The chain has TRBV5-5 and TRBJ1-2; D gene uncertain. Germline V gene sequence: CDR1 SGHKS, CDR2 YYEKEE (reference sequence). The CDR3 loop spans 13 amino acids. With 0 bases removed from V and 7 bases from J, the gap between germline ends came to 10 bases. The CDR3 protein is CASSLEMGSGYTF. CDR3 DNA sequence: TGTGCCAGCAGCTTGGAGATGGGCAGTGGCTACACCTTC.

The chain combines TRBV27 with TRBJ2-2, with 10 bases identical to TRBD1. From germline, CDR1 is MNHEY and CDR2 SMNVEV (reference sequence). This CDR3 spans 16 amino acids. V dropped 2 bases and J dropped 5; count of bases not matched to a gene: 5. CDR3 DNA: TGTGCCAGCAGTTTAGTTAGGACAGGGGGGACCGGGGAGCTGTTTTTT. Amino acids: CASSLVRTGGTGELFF.

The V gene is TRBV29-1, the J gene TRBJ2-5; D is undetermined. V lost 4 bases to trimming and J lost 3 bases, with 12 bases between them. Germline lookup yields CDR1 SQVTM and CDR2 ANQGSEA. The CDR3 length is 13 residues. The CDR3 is CSVVLEWEETQYF. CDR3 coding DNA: TGCAGCGTTGTGCTGGAGTGGGAAGAGACCCAGTACTTC.

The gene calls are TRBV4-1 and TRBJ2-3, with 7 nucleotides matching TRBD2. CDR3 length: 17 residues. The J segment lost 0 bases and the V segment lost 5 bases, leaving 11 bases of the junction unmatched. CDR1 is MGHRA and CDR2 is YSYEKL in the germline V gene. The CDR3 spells CASSSQPRLASTDTQYF. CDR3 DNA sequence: TGCGCCAGCAGCTCTCAGCCCCGACTAGCTAGCACAGATACGCAGTATTTT.

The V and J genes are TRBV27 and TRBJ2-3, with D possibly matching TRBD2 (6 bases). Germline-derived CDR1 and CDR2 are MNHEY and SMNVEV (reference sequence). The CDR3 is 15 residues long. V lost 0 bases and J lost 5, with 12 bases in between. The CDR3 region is CASSLSNSGVDTQYF. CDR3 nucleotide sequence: TGTGCCAGCAGTTTATCGAACTCGGGGGTAGATACGCAGTATTTT.

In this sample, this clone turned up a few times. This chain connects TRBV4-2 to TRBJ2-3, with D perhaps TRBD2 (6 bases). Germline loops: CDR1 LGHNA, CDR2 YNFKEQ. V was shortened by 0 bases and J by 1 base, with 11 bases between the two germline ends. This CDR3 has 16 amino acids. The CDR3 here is CASSQDRGTGTDTQYF. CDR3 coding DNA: TGTGCCAGCAGCCAAGATCGCGGGACGGGCACAGATACGCAGTATTTT.

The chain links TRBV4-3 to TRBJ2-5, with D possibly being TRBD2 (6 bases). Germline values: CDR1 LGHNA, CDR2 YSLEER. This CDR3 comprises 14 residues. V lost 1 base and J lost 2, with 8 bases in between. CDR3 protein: CASSQAGGQETQYF. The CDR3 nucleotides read TGCGCCAGCAGCCAAGCTGGGGGGCAAGAGACCCAGTACTTC.

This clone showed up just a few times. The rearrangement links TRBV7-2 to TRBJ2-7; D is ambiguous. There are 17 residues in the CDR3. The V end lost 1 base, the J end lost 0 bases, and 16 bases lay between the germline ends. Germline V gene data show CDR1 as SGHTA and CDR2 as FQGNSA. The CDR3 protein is CASSLDTWSVRSYEQYF. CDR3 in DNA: TGTGCCAGCAGCTTAGACACGTGGTCAGTTCGCTCCTACGAGCAGTACTTC.

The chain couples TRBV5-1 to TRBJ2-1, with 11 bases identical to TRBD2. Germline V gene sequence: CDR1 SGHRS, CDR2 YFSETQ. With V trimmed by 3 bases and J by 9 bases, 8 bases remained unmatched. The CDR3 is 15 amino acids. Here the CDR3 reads CASSSGTSGRSEQFF. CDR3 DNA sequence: TGCGCCAGCAGCTCTGGGACTAGCGGAAGGAGTGAGCAGTTCTTC.